The T cell receptor (beta chain) described here comes from a study of neoadjuvant anti-PD-1 for oral cavity cancer. Across the whole study: Before surgery, most patients got three to four biweekly 3 mg/kg nivolumab doses. Findings and limits, study-wide: Higher pretreatment Treg/Th17 ratios tracked higher pretreatment blood clonality. With three patients per group, TCR findings need larger cohorts.

Repertoires were generated with immunoSEQ multiplex PCR, while TCRdb's copy carries only in-frame clones and drops some. The sample consists of fewer than 90,000 clones, 84% of them appearing once. Cohort: HPV-negative, locally advanced oral cavity squamous cell carcinoma patients. The ends were cut back, 0 bases at V and 0 bases at J, with 16 bases in the middle. The CDR3 runs 18 residues. Germline CDR1 and CDR2: SGHTS and YDEGEE. Regarding this clone: What it recognizes is unknown.

The sample in question was PBMCs, obtained before nivolumab (anti-PD-1) treatment. The chain carries TRBV5-8 and TRBJ2-4; TRBD1 is a possible D gene (6 bases). This TCR was recovered from a person between 35 and 79 years old with oral cavity squamous cell carcinoma. The CDR3 here is CASSLDLGATTAKNIQYF. The CDR3 nucleotides read TGTGCCAGCAGCTTGGATTTGGGGGCAACGACAGCCAAAAACATTCAGTACTTC.